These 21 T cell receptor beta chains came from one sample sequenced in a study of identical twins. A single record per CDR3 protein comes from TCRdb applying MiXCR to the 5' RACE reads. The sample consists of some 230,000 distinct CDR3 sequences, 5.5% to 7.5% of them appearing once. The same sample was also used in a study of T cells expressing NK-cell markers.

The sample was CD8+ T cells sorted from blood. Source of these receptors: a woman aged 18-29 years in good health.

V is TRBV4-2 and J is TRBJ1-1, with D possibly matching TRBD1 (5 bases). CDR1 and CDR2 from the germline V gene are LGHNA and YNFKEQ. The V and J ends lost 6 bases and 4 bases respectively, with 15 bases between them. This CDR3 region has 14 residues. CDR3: CASSSQGFGTEAFF. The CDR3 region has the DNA TGTGCCAGCAGTTCTCAGGGATTCGGCACTGAAGCTTTCTTT.

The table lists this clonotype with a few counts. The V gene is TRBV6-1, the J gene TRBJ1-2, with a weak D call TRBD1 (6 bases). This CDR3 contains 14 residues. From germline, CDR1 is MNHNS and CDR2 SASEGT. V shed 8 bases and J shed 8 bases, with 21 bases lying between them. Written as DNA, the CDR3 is TGTGCCAGCGATTCAACAGGGAGGTCCCAGGGCTACACCTTC. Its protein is CASDSTGRSQGYTF.

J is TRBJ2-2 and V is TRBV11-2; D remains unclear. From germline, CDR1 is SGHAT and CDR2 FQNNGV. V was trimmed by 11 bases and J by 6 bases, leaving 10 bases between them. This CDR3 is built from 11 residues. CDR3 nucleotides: TGTGCCTGTTCAGGCGCCGGGGAGCTGTTTTTT. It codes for CACSGAGELFF.

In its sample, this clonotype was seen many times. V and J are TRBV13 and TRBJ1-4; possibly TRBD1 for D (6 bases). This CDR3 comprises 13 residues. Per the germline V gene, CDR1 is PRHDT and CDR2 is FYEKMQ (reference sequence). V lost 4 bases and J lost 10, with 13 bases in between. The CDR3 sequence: CASSSDRSRKLFF. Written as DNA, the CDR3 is TGTGCCAGCAGCTCGGACAGATCGAGAAAACTGTTTTTT.

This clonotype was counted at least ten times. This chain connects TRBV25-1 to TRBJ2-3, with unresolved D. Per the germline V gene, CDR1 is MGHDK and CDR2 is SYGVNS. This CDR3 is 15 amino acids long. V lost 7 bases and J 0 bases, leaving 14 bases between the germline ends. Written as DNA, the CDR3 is TGTGCCAGCACTTACGGAGTGAAAAGCACAGATACGCAGTATTTT. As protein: CASTYGVKSTDTQYF.

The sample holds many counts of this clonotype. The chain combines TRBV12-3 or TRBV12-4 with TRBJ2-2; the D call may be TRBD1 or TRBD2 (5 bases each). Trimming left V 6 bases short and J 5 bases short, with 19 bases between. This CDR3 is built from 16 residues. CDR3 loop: CASSLPRDGGTGELFF. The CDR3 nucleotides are TGTGCCAGCAGCCTCCCCCGGGACGGTGGTACCGGGGAGCTGTTTTTT.

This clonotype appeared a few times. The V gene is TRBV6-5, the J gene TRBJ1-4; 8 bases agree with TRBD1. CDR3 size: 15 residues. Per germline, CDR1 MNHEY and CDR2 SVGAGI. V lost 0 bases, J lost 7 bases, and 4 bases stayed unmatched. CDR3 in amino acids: CASSYSQGEREKLFF. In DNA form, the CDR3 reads TGTGCCAGCAGTTACTCACAGGGGGAACGTGAAAAACTGTTTTTT.

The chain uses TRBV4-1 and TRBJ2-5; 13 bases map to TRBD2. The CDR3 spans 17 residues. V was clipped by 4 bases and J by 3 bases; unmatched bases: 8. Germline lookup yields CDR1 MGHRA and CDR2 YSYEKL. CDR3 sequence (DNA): TGCGCCAGCAGCCCTTTTGGACTAGCGGGAGTGGAAGAGACCCAGTACTTC. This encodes CASSPFGLAGVEETQYF.

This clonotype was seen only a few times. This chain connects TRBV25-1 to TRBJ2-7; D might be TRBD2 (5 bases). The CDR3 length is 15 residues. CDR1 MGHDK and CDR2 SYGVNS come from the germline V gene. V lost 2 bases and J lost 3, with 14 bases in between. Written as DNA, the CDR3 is TGTGCCAGCAGTGAAGAATTGGTAGGGAGCTACGAGCAGTACTTC. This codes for CASSEELVGSYEQYF.

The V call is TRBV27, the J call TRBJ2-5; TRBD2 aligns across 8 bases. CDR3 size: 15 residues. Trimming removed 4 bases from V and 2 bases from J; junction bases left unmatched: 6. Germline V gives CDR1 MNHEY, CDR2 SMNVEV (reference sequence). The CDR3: CASSSGGAFQETQYF. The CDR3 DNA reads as TGTGCCAGCAGTTCGGGGGGGGCATTTCAAGAGACCCAGTACTTC.

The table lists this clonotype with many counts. The chain's CDR3 is CASSDWLAGGQETQYF. In nucleotides, the CDR3 is TGTGCCAGCAGTGATTGGTTAGCGGGGGGCCAAGAGACCCAGTACTTC. This chain joins TRBV2 and TRBJ2-5; 10 positions agree with TRBD2. Germline CDR1 reads SNHLY; CDR2 reads FYNNEI. V shed 3 bases, J shed 1 base, and the junction held 5 bases outside the gene matches. CDR3 length: 16 amino acids.

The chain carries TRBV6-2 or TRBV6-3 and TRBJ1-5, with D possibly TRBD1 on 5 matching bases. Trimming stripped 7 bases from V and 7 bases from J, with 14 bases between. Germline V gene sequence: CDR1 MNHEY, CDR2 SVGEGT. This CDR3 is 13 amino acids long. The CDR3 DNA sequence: TGTGCCAGCACCGCGGGGGGGGTCCAGCCCCAGCATTTT. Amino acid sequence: CASTAGGVQPQHF.

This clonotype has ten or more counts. CDR3 nucleotide sequence: TGTGCCAGCATGAGTTCATCGGGAGCTGAAGCTTTCTTT. It translates to CASMSSSGAEAFF. The gene calls are TRBV2 and TRBJ1-1; D unresolved. V gave up 7 bases and J gave up 6 bases, with 15 bases separating them. The length of the CDR3 is 13 residues. Germline CDR1 is SNHLY and CDR2 is FYNNEI.

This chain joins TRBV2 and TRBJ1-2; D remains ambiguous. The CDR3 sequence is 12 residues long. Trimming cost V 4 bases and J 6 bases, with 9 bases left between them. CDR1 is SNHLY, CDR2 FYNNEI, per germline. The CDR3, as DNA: TGTGCCAGCAGTGGTGAAGGAGATGGCTACACCTTC. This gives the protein CASSGEGDGYTF.

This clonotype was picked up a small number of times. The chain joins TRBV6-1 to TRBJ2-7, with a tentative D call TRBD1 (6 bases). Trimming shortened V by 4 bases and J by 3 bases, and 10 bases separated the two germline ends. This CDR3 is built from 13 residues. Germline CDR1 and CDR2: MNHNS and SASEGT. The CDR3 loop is CASSGRGDYEQYF. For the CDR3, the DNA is TGTGCCAGCAGTGGCAGGGGAGACTACGAGCAGTACTTC.

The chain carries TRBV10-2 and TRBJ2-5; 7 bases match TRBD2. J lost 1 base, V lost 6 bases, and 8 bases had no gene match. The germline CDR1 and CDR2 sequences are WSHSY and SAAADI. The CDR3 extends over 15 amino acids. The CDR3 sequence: CASRKASGPQETQYF. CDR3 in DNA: TGCGCCAGCAGGAAGGCTAGCGGACCCCAAGAGACCCAGTACTTC.

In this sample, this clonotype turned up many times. CDR3 DNA sequence: TGTGCCAGCACCCAGGGGCGGGGAGGATACGAGCAGTACTTC. Its translation is CASTQGRGGYEQYF. The chain employs TRBV6-1 and TRBJ2-7; D may be TRBD1 or TRBD2 (6 bases each). Germline CDR1 and CDR2: MNHNS and SASEGT. Trimming took off 7 bases at V and 4 bases at J, with 17 bases between the two ends. The CDR3 is made up of 14 amino acids.

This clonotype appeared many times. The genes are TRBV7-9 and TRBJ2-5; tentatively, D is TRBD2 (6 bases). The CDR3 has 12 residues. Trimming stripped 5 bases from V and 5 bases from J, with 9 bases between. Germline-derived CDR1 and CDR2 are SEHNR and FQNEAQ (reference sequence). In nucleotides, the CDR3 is TGTGCCAGCAGCGGGGACTGGGAGACCCAGTACTTC. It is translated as CASSGDWETQYF.

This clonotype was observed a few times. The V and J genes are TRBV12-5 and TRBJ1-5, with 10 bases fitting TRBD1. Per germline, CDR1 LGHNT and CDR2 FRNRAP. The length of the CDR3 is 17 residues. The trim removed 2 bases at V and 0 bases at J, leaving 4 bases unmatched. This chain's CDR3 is CASGLWGQGLSNQPQHF. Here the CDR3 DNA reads TGTGCTAGTGGTTTGTGGGGACAGGGGCTTAGCAATCAGCCCCAGCATTTT. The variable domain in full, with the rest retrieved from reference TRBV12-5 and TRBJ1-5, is DARVTQTPRHKVTEMGQEVTMRCQPILGHNTVFWYRQTMMQGLELLAYFRNRAPLDDSGMPKDRFSAEMPDATLATLKIQPSEPRDSAVYFCASGLWGQGLSNQPQHFGDGTRLSIL.

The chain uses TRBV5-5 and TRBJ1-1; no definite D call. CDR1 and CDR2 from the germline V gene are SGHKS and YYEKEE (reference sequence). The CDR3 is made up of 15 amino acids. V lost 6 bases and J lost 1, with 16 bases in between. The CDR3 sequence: CASTPFYERNTEAFF. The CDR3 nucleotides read TGTGCCAGCACCCCCTTTTACGAAAGGAACACTGAAGCTTTCTTT.

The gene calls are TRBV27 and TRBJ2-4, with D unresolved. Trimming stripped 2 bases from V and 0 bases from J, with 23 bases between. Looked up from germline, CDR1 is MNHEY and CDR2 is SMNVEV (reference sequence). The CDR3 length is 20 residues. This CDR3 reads CASSLRVAAPGLKAKNIQYF. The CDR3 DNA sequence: TGTGCCAGCAGTTTAAGGGTCGCGGCTCCAGGTCTCAAAGCCAAAAACATTCAGTACTTC.